One and the same sample provided the 23 T cell receptor beta chains below, sequenced in a study of tumor-infiltrating lymphocytes in oesophageal squamous cell carcinoma. TCRdb fed the PCR reads into MiXCR, producing one record per CDR3 protein. The table records 17,000 or so distinct CDR3 sequences, less than 50% of them present only once. Sequenced: normal esophageal tissue next to the tumor. The receptors derive from a female donor with esophageal squamous cell carcinoma.

The J gene is TRBJ1-1, the V gene TRBV9, with 7 nucleotides matching TRBD1. Germline V gene data show CDR1 as SGDLS and CDR2 as YYNGEE. V shed 0 bases and J 1 base; nucleotides not matched to a gene: 6. The CDR3 consists of 16 residues. CDR3 residues: CASSVGAGGPNTEAFF. CDR3 in DNA: TGTGCCAGCAGCGTAGGGGCAGGGGGACCGAACACTGAAGCTTTCTTT. Looking up the rest from reference TRBV9 and TRBJ1-1 gives the full variable domain: DSGVTQTPKHLITATGQRVTLRCSPRSGDLSVYWYQQSLDQGLQFLIQYYNGEERAKGNILERFSAQQFPDLHSELNLSSLELGDSALYFCASSVGAGGPNTEAFFGQGTRLTVV.

A few counts support this clonotype. This chain joins TRBV4-1 and TRBJ2-6, with 8 bases that match TRBD1. V gave up 4 bases and J gave up 1 base; unmatched junction bases: 9. This CDR3 has 18 amino acids. CDR1 MGHRA and CDR2 YSYEKL come from the germline V gene. The DNA of the CDR3 is TGCGCCAGCAGCCTACAACCGGGACAGGTATCTGGGGCCAACGTCCTGACTTTC. Encoded protein: CASSLQPGQVSGANVLTF.

Concerning this clonotype: Since no conserved phenylalanine or tryptophan closes the CDR3, a read error is the likely cause. No DNA is shown, since the ends of the CDR3 on it are uncertain; the CDR3 is the one TCRdb lists. This chain connects TRBV7-2 to TRBJ2-5. Germline CDR1 and CDR2: SGHTA and FQGNSA. The CDR3 extends over 15 residues, inclusive of both ends. The CDR3 reads CASSLGRFDGYTFGS.

The rearrangement joins TRBV7-2 to TRBJ2-3, with D maybe TRBD2 (5 bases). Per germline, CDR1 SGHTA and CDR2 FQGNSA. Trimming shortened V by 5 bases and J by 7 bases, and 10 bases separated the two germline ends. The CDR3 has 12 amino acids. CDR3 in amino acids: CASSPDSHTQYF. CDR3 DNA: TGTGCCAGCAGCCCGGACTCCCATACGCAGTATTTT.

This chain uses TRBV7-9 with TRBJ2-3; no definite D call. V was pared by 7 bases and J by 2 bases, with 13 bases between. CDR1 SEHNR and CDR2 FQNEAQ come from the germline V gene (reference sequence). There are 14 residues in the CDR3. The CDR3 bases are TGTGCCAGCAACCTACAGACCACCACAGATACGCAGTATTTT. Protein: CASNLQTTTDTQYF.

In this sample, this clonotype is medium-sized. The chain links TRBV28 to TRBJ2-1, with 7 bases that match TRBD2. CDR3 length: 14 residues. After removal of 6 bases from V and 6 bases from J, the junction contained 8 bases not matched to a gene. Germline V gene sequence: CDR1 MDHEN, CDR2 SYDVKM. The CDR3 sequence: CASREASGVNEQFF. Written as DNA, the CDR3 is TGTGCCAGCAGGGAGGCTAGCGGAGTCAATGAGCAGTTCTTC. The full variable domain, in which reference TRBV28 and TRBJ2-1 provide the parts outside the CDR3, is DVKVTQSSRYLVKRTGEKVFLECVQDMDHENMFWYRQDPGLGLRLIYFSYDVKMKEKGDIPEGYSVSREKKERFSLILESASTNQTSMYLCASREASGVNEQFFGPGTRLTVL.

This clonotype was seen ten or more times. This rearrangement joins TRBV28 to TRBJ2-7; 7 bases line up with TRBD2. The CDR3 runs 14 residues. Trimming took 2 bases from V and 0 from J; bases not matched to a gene: 1. Germline V CDR1 and CDR2: MDHEN, SYDVKM. The CDR3 bases are TGTGCCAGCAGTTTAGGCGGGAGCTCCTACGAGCAGTACTTC. Protein product: CASSLGGSSYEQYF.

V usage is TRBV7-4 and J usage is TRBJ2-5, with 8 positions matching TRBD1. The end of the DNA is better explained by TRBJ1-2, so the J call may be wrong. The CDR3 contains 15 residues. From germline, CDR1 is SGHVT and CDR2 SQSDAQ. The CDR3 spells CASSLRLTGVTGYTF. In DNA, the CDR3 is TGTGCCAGCAGCTTACGATTGACAGGGGTGACTGGCTACACCTTC.

By frequency in the sample, this clonotype is medium-sized. The CDR3, as DNA: TGTGCCAGCAGCTTAGGGGTAGAAGAGACCCAGTACTTC. This gives the protein CASSLGVEETQYF. The chain links TRBV7-9 to TRBJ2-5; D gene ambiguous. CDR1 is SEHNR and CDR2 is FQNEAQ in the germline V gene (reference sequence). The V end lost 1 base, the J end lost 3 bases, and 6 bases lay between the germline ends. The CDR3 has 13 residues.

This clonotype was detected many times. The rearrangement joins TRBV7-9 to TRBJ1-2; 7 nucleotides line up with TRBD1. This CDR3 is 14 amino acids long. Germline CDR1 reads SEHNR; CDR2 reads FQNEAQ (reference sequence). J was trimmed by 1 base and V by 8 bases; bases with no gene match: 7. CDR3 protein: CASRPGGGNYGYTF. In DNA, the CDR3 is TGTGCCAGCCGCCCAGGGGGGGGTAACTATGGCTACACCTTC.

This chain links TRBV2 with TRBJ2-7; TRBD2 might be the D (6 bases). Germline V lookup: CDR1 SNHLY, CDR2 FYNNEI. This CDR3 has 14 residues. Trimming left V 6 bases short and J 9 bases short, with 21 bases between. The CDR3 sequence is CASRAQGPGGWQYF. The CDR3 nucleotides read TGTGCCAGCAGGGCCCAGGGACCCGGGGGATGGCAGTACTTC.

This clonotype was observed many times. The chain couples TRBV7-8 to TRBJ2-1; 7 nucleotides line up with TRBD1. The CDR3 covers 15 residues. Trimming took 5 bases from V and 0 from J; bases not matched to a gene: 4. Germline lookup yields CDR1 SGHVS and CDR2 FQNEAQ. The DNA for the CDR3 is TGTGCCAGCAGCCAAAGGGACAGCTCCTACAATGAGCAGTTCTTC. This translates into CASSQRDSSYNEQFF.

The table lists this clonotype with many counts. The V and J genes are TRBV10-1 and TRBJ2-7, with TRBD1 matching 7 bases. Germline lookup yields CDR1 WNHNN and CDR2 SYGVQD (reference sequence). This CDR3 contains 12 residues. V was pared by 6 bases and J by 5 bases, with 4 bases of the junction left unmatched. This CDR3 is CASSRDSHEQYF. DNA of the CDR3: TGCGCCAGCAGCCGGGACAGCCACGAGCAGTACTTC.

V and J are TRBV7-8 and TRBJ2-7, with D perhaps being TRBD1 or TRBD2 (5 bases each). The J call is uncertain, as TRBJ2-5 better fits the DNA end. Germline-derived CDR1 and CDR2 are SGHVS and FQNEAQ. The CDR3 has 16 amino acids. The CDR3 region has the DNA TGTGCCAGCAGCTCGTATCGGGACCTCGGAATACAGACCCAGTACTTC. It is translated as CASSSYRDLGIQTQYF.

In the case of this clonotype: This may be a read error: a much more frequent sequence differs by one nucleotide. The chain combines TRBV6-6 with TRBJ2-7, with unresolved D. Germline V CDR1 and CDR2: MNHNY, SVGAGI (reference sequence). The V gene lost 0 bases and the J gene lost 7 bases, with 10 bases spanning the gap. CDR3 length: 13 amino acids. The CDR3 DNA is TGTGCCAGCAGTTACTCGATGAAGGTTGAGCAGTACTTC. Translation gives CASSYSMKVEQYF.

In its sample, this clonotype was seen once. The conserved final phenylalanine or tryptophan is absent from the CDR3, which likely points to a read error. No DNA is shown, since the ends of the CDR3 on it are uncertain; the CDR3 is the one TCRdb lists. This chain uses TRBV28 with TRBJ2-5; the table's TRBD2 call for D was not verified on the DNA. The CDR3 sequence runs 16 residues, both termini included. CDR1 is MDHEN, CDR2 SYDVKM, per germline. The CDR3 loop is CVSSPEFMSSPLHFGN.

This clonotype came up a few times. The final CDR3 position lacks the conserved phenylalanine or tryptophan, pointing to a likely read error. Because the CDR3's place on the DNA is in doubt, the DNA is left out and the CDR3 is given as listed by TCRdb. V gene TRBV7-2 combines with J gene TRBJ2-7; TRBD2, as called in the table, went unchecked against the DNA. Germline V gene sequence: CDR1 SGHTA, CDR2 FQGNSA. The CDR3 length equals 12 residues, ends included. CDR3 in amino acids: CASGPRSGFFGS.

This clonotype was counted ten times or more. CDR3 coding DNA: TGTGCCAGCAGTTACGGAGGGGTCCAAGAGACCCAGTACTTC. The encoded protein is CASSYGGVQETQYF. The rearrangement uses TRBV6-2 or TRBV6-3 and TRBJ2-5; the D gene is possibly TRBD2 (6 bases). The CDR3 length is 14 residues. The V end was cut by 2 bases, the J end by 1 base, with 8 bases between. Germline V gives CDR1 MNHEY, CDR2 SVGEGT.

V usage is TRBV7-4 and J usage is TRBJ2-1; 10 bases align to TRBD2. Near its end, the DNA agrees better with TRBJ2-5, so the J call may be wrong. Germline CDR1 SGHVT, CDR2 SQSDAQ. The CDR3 has 16 amino acids. The CDR3 DNA sequence: TGTGCCAGCAGCATATATTCCGGACTAGCGGAAGAGACCCAGTACTTC. Residues: CASSIYSGLAEETQYF.

Within the sample, this clonotype is medium-sized. This rearrangement joins TRBV12-3 or TRBV12-4 to TRBJ2-1; perhaps D is TRBD1 or TRBD2 (5 bases each). Trimming left V 7 bases short and J 8 bases short, with 15 bases between. The CDR3 loop spans 13 amino acids. The CDR3 DNA reads as TGTGCCAGCACCCCGGGGCCCAGGCATGAGCAGTTCTTC. Amino acid sequence: CASTPGPRHEQFF.

V usage is TRBV7-2 and J usage is TRBJ2-4, with a tentative D call TRBD2 (6 bases). The CDR3 spans 16 residues. Trimming removed 2 bases from V and 13 bases from J, with 24 bases in between. The germline CDR1 and CDR2 sequences are SGHTA and FQGNSA. The CDR3 coding sequence is TGTGCCAGCAGCTTAAGTTCCGGGACGGGGCTACGGGAGCAGTACTTC. It is translated as CASSLSSGTGLREQYF.

This clonotype has more than one count but fewer than ten. The V and J genes are TRBV5-1 and TRBJ2-1; 9 bases line up with TRBD2. The J call may be in error: the DNA end matches TRBJ2-7 better. This CDR3 has 17 amino acids. Germline assignment: CDR1 SGHRS and CDR2 YFSETQ. The CDR3: CASSLGGLARSYNEQYF. The DNA for the CDR3 is TGCGCCAGCAGCTTGGGCGGACTAGCGAGGTCCTACAATGAGCAGTACTTC.

This clonotype appeared many times. CDR3 sequence (DNA): TGTGCCAGCAGTTTCACTCCGGGACTAGCGGACCAAGAGACCCAGTACTTC. Its protein product is CASSFTPGLADQETQYF. The V call is TRBV6-2 or TRBV6-3, the J call TRBJ2-5, with 11 bases identical to TRBD2. Germline V gives CDR1 MNHEY, CDR2 SVGEGT. The ends lost 4 bases at V and 0 bases at J; junction bases unmatched: 7. The CDR3 runs 17 residues.